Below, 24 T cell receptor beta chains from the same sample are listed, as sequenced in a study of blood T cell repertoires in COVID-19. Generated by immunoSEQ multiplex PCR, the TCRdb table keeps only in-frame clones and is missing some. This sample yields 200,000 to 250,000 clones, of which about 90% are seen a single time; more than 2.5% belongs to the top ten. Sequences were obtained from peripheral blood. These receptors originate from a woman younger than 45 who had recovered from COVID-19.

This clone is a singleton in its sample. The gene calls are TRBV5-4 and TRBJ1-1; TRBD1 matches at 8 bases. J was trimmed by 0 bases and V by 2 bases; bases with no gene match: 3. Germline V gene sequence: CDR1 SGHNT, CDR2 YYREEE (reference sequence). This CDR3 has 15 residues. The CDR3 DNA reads TGTGCCAGCAGCTTCGGACAGGGCTTGAACACTGAAGCTTTCTTT. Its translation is CASSFGQGLNTEAFF.

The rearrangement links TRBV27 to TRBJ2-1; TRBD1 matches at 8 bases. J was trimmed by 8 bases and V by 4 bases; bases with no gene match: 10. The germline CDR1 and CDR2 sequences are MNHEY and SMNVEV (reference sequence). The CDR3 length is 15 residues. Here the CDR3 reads CASSSPGTGIYEQFF. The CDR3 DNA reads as TGTGCCAGCAGTTCCCCCGGGACAGGAATATATGAGCAGTTCTTC.

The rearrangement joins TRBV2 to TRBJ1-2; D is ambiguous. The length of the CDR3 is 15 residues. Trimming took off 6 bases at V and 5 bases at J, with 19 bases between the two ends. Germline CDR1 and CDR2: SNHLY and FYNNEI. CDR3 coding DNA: TGTGCCAGCAGCCCGACCGGGATGCACTCTTATGGCTACACCTTC. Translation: CASSPTGMHSYGYTF.

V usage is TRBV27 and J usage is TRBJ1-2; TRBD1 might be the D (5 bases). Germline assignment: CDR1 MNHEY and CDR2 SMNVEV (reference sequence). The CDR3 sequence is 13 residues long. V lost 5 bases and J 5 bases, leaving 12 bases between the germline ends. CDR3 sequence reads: CASSTTTGYGYTF. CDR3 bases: TGTGCCAGCAGTACAACAACAGGTTATGGCTACACCTTC.

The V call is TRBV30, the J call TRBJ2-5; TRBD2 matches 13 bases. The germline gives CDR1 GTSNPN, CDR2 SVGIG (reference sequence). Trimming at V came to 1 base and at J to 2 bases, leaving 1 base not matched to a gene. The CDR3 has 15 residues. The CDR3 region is CAWSETSGGQETQYF. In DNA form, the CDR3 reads TGTGCCTGGAGTGAGACTAGCGGGGGGCAAGAGACCCAGTACTTC.

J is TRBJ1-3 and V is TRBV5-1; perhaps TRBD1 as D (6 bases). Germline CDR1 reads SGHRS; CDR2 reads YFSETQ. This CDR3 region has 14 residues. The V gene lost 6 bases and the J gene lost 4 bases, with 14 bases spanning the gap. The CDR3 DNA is TGCGCCAGCACCCAACAGGGAGAGGGAAACACCATATATTTT. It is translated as CASTQQGEGNTIYF.

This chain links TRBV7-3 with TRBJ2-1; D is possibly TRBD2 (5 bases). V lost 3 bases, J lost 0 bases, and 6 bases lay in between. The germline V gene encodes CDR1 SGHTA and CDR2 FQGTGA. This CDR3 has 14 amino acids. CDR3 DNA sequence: TGTGCCAGCAGCTTGGGGAGCTCCTACAATGAGCAGTTCTTC. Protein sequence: CASSLGSSYNEQFF.

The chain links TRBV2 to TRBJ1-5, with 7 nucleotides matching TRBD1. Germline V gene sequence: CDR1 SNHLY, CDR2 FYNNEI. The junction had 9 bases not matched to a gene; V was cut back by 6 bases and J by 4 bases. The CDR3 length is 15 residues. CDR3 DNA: TGTGCCAGCAGCCCTACGACAGGGAGGAATCAGCCCCAGCATTTT. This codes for CASSPTTGRNQPQHF.

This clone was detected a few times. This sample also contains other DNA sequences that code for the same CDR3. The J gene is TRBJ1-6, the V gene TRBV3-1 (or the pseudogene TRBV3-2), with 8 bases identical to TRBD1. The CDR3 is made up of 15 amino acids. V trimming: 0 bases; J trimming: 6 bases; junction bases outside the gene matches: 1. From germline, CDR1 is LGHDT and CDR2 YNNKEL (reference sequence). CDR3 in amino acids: CASSQETGGNSPLHF. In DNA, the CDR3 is TGTGCCAGCAGCCAAGAAACAGGGGGTAATTCACCCCTCCACTTT.

CDR3 sequence: CASSLGTGRYTGELFF. The CDR3 nucleotides read TGCGCCAGCAGCTTGGGGACAGGGAGGTACACCGGGGAGCTGTTTTTT. The rearrangement links TRBV5-1 to TRBJ2-2, with 8 nucleotides matching TRBD1. Per germline, CDR1 SGHRS and CDR2 YFSETQ. This CDR3 has 16 amino acids. The V gene end was trimmed by 0 bases and the J gene end by 3 bases; junction bases not matched to a gene: 4.

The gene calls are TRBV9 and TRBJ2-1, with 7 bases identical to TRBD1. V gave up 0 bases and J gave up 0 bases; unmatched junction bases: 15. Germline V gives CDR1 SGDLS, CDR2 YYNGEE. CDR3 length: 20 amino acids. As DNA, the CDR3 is TGTGCCAGCAGCGTAGTTGGGGACAGCTTGTACGGTAGCTCCTACAATGAGCAGTTCTTC. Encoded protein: CASSVVGDSLYGSSYNEQFF. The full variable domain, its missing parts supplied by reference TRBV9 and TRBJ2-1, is DSGVTQTPKHLITATGQRVTLRCSPRSGDLSVYWYQQSLDQGLQFLIQYYNGEERAKGNILERFSAQQFPDLHSELNLSSLELGDSALYFCASSVVGDSLYGSSYNEQFFGPGTRLTVL.

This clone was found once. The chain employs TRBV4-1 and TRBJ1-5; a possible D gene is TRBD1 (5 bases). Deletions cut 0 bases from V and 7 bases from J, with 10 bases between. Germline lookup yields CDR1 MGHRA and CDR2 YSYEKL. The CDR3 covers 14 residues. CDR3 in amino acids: CASSQDPRAQPQHF. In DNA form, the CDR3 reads TGCGCCAGCAGCCAAGATCCCAGGGCCCAGCCCCAGCATTTT.

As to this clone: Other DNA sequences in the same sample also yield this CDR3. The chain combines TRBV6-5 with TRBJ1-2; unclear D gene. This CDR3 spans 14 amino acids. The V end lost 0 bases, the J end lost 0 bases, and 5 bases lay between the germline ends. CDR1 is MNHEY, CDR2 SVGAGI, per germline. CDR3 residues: CASSYSSPNYGYTF. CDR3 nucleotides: TGTGCCAGCAGTTACTCCTCCCCTAACTATGGCTACACCTTC.

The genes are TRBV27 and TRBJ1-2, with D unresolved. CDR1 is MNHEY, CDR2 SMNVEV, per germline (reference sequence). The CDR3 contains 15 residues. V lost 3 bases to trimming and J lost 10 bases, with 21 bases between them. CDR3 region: CASSFSISSPLTYTF. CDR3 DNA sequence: TGTGCCAGCAGTTTTTCAATATCCTCCCCACTTACCTACACCTTC.

Here the CDR3 DNA reads TGTGCCAGTAGTATTCAACTCGGACGGGGCCAAGAGACCCAGTACTTC. This codes for CASSIQLGRGQETQYF. The chain couples TRBV19 to TRBJ2-5; weak D call: TRBD2 (5 bases). Germline assignment: CDR1 LNHDA and CDR2 SQIVND (reference sequence). V was shortened by 3 bases and J by 1 base, with 15 bases between the two germline ends. This CDR3 contains 16 residues. The entire variable domain, with the rest obtained from reference TRBV19 and TRBJ2-5, is as follows: DGGITQSPKYLFRKEGQNVTLSCEQNLNHDAMYWYRQDPGQGLRLIYYSQIVNDFQKGDIAEGYSVSREKKESFPLTVTSAQKNPTAFYLCASSIQLGRGQETQYFGPGTRLLVL.

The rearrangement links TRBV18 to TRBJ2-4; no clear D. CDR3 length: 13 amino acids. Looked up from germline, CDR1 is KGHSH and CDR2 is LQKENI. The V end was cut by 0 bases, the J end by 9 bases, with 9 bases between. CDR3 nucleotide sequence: TGTGCCAGCTCACCACCAGATTGGAGCATTCAGTACTTC. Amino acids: CASSPPDWSIQYF.

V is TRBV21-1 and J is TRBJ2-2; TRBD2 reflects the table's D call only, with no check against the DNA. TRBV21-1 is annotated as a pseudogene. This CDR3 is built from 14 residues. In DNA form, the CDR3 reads TGTGCCAGCAGCCGCCTGGGAGAACCCGGGGAGCTGTTTTTT. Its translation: CASSRLGEPGELFF.

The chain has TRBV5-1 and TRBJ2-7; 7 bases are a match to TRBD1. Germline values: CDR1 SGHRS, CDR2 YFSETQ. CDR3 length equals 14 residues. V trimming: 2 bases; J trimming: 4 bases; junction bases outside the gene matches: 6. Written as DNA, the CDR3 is TGCGCCAGCAGCTTCGAGGGACAGCAATACGAGCAGTACTTC. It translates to CASSFEGQQYEQYF.

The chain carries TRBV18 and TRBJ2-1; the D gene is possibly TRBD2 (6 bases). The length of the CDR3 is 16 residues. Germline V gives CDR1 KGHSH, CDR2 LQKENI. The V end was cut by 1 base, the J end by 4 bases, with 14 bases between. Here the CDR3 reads CASSPRLRREYNEQFF. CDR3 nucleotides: TGTGCCAGCTCACCACGGCTCCGGCGGGAATACAATGAGCAGTTCTTC.

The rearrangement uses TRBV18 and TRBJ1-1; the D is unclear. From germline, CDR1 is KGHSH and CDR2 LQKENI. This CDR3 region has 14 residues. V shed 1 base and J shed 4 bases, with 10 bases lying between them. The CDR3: CASSPQDGLTEAFF. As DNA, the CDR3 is TGTGCCAGCTCACCACAGGACGGACTCACTGAAGCTTTCTTT.

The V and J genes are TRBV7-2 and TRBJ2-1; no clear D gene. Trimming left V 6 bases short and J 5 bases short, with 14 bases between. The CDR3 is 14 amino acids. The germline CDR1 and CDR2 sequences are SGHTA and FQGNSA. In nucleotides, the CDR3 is TGTGCCAGCAGAAATCCCGCGTCGAACAATGAGCAGTTCTTC. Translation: CASRNPASNNEQFF. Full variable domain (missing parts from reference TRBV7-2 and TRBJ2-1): GAGVSQSPSNKVTEKGKDVELRCDPISGHTALYWYRQSLGQGLEFLIYFQGNSAPDKSGLPSDRFSAERTGGSVSTLTIQRTQQEDSAVYLCASRNPASNNEQFFGPGTRLTVL.

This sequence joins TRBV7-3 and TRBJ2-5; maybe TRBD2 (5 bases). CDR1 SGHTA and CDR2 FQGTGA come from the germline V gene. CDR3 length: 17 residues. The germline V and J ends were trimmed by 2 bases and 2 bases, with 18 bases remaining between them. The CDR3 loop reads CASSLSFRDRRQETQYF. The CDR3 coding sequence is TGTGCCAGCAGCTTATCTTTCCGGGATCGGAGGCAAGAGACCCAGTACTTC.

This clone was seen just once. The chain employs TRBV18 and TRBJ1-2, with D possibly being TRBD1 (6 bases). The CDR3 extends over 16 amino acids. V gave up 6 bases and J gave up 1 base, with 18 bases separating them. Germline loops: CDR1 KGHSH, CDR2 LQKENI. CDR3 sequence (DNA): TGTGCCAGCTCCCCCTTTACAGGGCAGGATAACTATGGCTACACCTTC. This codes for CASSPFTGQDNYGYTF.

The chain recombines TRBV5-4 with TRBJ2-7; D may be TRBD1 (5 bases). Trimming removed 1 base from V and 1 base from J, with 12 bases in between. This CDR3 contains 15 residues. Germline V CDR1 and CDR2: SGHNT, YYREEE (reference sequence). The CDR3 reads CASSLRQGSSYEQYF. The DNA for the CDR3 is TGTGCCAGCAGCTTGCGGCAGGGAAGTTCCTACGAGCAGTACTTC.